One sample yielded the 29 T cell receptor beta chains listed below, sequenced in a study of spatial heterogeneity in lung cancer (dated by TCRdb to about 2019). Library preparation employed 5' RACE. The instrument was a NextSeq 500. TCRdb reprocessing: public reads trimmed at Q25 with fastp, clones called with MiXCR, in-frame beta chains kept. CDR3 protein duplicates are merged, each entry listing the most common genes and DNA. The table for this sample lists roughly 80,000 distinct CDR3 sequences; about 8.5% of them were counted only once. The ten largest clones add up to about 7% of the sample. Read against the paper, the sample's time point label means: sample taken at primary tumor resection. Source: PBMCs, taken at surgery. All receptors come from a male donor with early-stage non-small cell lung cancer.

This clonotype was detected many times. This chain joins TRBV3-1 and TRBJ1-3; D is uncertain. The CDR3 consists of 15 residues. Germline-derived CDR1 and CDR2 are LGHDT and YNNKEL (reference sequence). The V end was cut by 5 bases, the J end by 0 bases, with 11 bases between. The CDR3 DNA reads as TGTGCCAGCAGCACAAGGGCCTACTCTGGAAACACCATATATTTT. Amino acids: CASSTRAYSGNTIYF.

This clonotype came up a few times. One junction end disagrees with the germline gene, perhaps due to a read error. V gene TRBV29-1 combines with J gene TRBJ1-2, with D hard to call. The CDR3 has 13 amino acids. Germline CDR1 SQVTM, CDR2 ANQGSEA. The CDR3 spells CSVAKGKDYGHTF. In nucleotides, the CDR3 is TGCAGCGTTGCCAAGGGTAAGGACTATGGCCACACCTTC.

Many counts were recorded for this clonotype. The chain employs TRBV4-1 and TRBJ2-1; 13 bases match TRBD2. Germline V gene data show CDR1 as MGHRA and CDR2 as YSYEKL. The junction had 7 bases not matched to a gene; V was cut back by 4 bases and J by 7 bases. This CDR3 has 16 residues. Here the CDR3 DNA reads TGCGCCAGCAGCCCGACTAGCGGGAGGATTAAGAATGAGCAGTTCTTC. Translating it yields CASSPTSGRIKNEQFF.

This clonotype was observed at least ten times. The chain has TRBV29-1 and TRBJ2-5; D may be TRBD1 (6 bases). V lost 5 bases and J lost 5, with 12 bases in between. CDR1 is SQVTM and CDR2 is ANQGSEA in the germline V gene. The length of the CDR3 is 12 residues. The CDR3 protein is CSVPKGEETQYF. In nucleotides, the CDR3 is TGCAGCGTTCCGAAGGGGGAGGAGACCCAGTACTTC.

This clonotype was observed a few times. The chain links TRBV5-1 to TRBJ1-1; D gene ambiguous. This CDR3 comprises 13 residues. From germline, CDR1 is SGHRS and CDR2 YFSETQ. V shed 4 bases and J shed 4 bases, with 11 bases lying between them. CDR3 sequence: CASSMTDLTEAFF. The CDR3 DNA sequence: TGCGCCAGCAGCATGACGGACCTCACTGAAGCTTTCTTT.

Of note for this clonotype: Mismatch with germline at one junction end may stem from a read error. V is TRBV30 and J is TRBJ1-2, with D possibly being TRBD1 (6 bases). Germline values: CDR1 GTSNPN, CDR2 SVGIG (reference sequence). The CDR3 loop spans 8 amino acids. The CDR3 spells CAWGNRAF. CDR3 nucleotide sequence: TGTGCCTGGGGAAACAGGGCCTTC. Filled out from reference TRBV30 and TRBJ1-2, the complete variable domain reads SQTIHQWPATLVQPVGSPLSLECTVEGTSNPNLYWYRQAAGRGLQLLFYSVGIGQISSEVPQNLSASRPQDRQFILSSKKLLLSDSGFYLCAWGNRAFGSGTRLTVV.

Of note for this clonotype: A clone one base away is much larger, so this may be a read error. The V gene is TRBV6-1, the J gene TRBJ2-2; D is perhaps TRBD2 (6 bases). The length of the CDR3 is 12 residues. Per the germline V gene, CDR1 is MNHNS and CDR2 is SASEGT. This chain's CDR3 is CVSPRETGELFF. The CDR3 nucleotides read TGTGTCAGCCCCCGGGAGACCGGGGAGCTGTTTTTT.

The chain uses TRBV7-7 and TRBJ1-5, with D unclear. The CDR3 sequence is 13 residues long. V was shortened by 1 base and J by 6 bases, with 7 bases between the two germline ends. Per the germline V gene, CDR1 is SSHAT and CDR2 is FNYEAQ (reference sequence). CDR3 loop: CASSLELGQPQHF. The CDR3 DNA reads as TGTGCCAGCAGCTTAGAGCTGGGTCAGCCCCAGCATTTT.

This clonotype was counted at least ten times. V is TRBV7-2 and J is TRBJ1-1; D remains ambiguous. The length of the CDR3 is 15 residues. Per germline, CDR1 SGHTA and CDR2 FQGNSA. The ends were cut back, 4 bases at V and 5 bases at J, with 17 bases in the middle. CDR3 sequence reads: CASSYYEVRRTEAFF. Written as DNA, the CDR3 is TGTGCCAGCAGCTACTACGAGGTCAGGAGGACTGAAGCTTTCTTT.

This clonotype is a singleton in its sample. A much bigger clone sits one base away, suggesting this may be a read error. V gene TRBV5-1 combines with J gene TRBJ2-5; D may be TRBD1 or TRBD2 (5 bases each). Trimming cost V 0 bases and J 4 bases, with 13 bases left between them. The CDR3 has 15 amino acids. Germline V gene lookup returns CDR1 SGHRS and CDR2 YFSETQ. CDR3 bases: TGCGCCAGCAGCTTGGTTCCGGGGCCCCGAGAGACCCAGTACTTC. Amino acids: CASSLVPGPRETQYF.

This clonotype has a count of ten or more. The V call is TRBV6-2 or TRBV6-3, the J call TRBJ1-1, with no clear D. Trimming took off 7 bases at V and 0 bases at J, with 3 bases between the two ends. In germline, CDR1 is MNHEY, CDR2 SVGEGT. The length of the CDR3 is 11 residues. Here the CDR3 reads CASTLNTEAFF. The CDR3 nucleotides read TGTGCCAGCACCTTGAACACTGAAGCTTTCTTT.

In its sample, this clonotype was seen many times. This chain uses TRBV19 with TRBJ2-1; 8 bases match TRBD1. The CDR3 runs to 16 residues. The V and J ends lost 2 bases and 6 bases, in that order; junction bases with no gene match: 9. Germline V CDR1 and CDR2: LNHDA, SQIVND (reference sequence). In nucleotides, the CDR3 is TGTGCCAGTAGTATATATCAGGGGGCGGTTTCCAATGAGCAGTTCTTC. It yields the protein CASSIYQGAVSNEQFF.

The rearrangement links TRBV7-8 to TRBJ2-3; 11 bases line up with TRBD2. V shed 5 bases and J 2 bases; nucleotides not matched to a gene: 9. CDR3 length: 17 residues. CDR1 SGHVS and CDR2 FQNEAQ come from the germline V gene. The CDR3 region is CASSPLTSGEITDTQYF. The DNA for the CDR3 is TGTGCCAGCAGCCCCCTGACTAGCGGGGAAATCACAGATACGCAGTATTTT.

This clonotype was found many times. V is TRBV7-2 and J is TRBJ1-1; no firm D call. The CDR3 sequence is 13 residues long. V lost 5 bases and J lost 0, with 7 bases in between. The germline gives CDR1 SGHTA, CDR2 FQGNSA. This chain's CDR3 is CASSRRMNTEAFF. CDR3 sequence (DNA): TGTGCCAGCAGCAGACGCATGAACACTGAAGCTTTCTTT. The entire variable domain, with the rest obtained from reference TRBV7-2 and TRBJ1-1, is as follows: GAGVSQSPSNKVTEKGKDVELRCDPISGHTALYWYRQSLGQGLEFLIYFQGNSAPDKSGLPSDRFSAERTGGSVSTLTIQRTQQEDSAVYLCASSRRMNTEAFFGQGTRLTVV.

The chain uses TRBV6-2 or TRBV6-3 and TRBJ2-3, with D perhaps TRBD2 (5 bases). Germline V CDR1 and CDR2: MNHEY, SVGEGT. V lost 6 bases and J lost 1, with 17 bases in between. CDR3 length equals 16 residues. In nucleotides, the CDR3 is TGTGCCAGCAGCTACGAGAGGGTCTCCGGCACAGATACGCAGTATTTT. Its translation is CASSYERVSGTDTQYF.

In its sample, this clonotype was seen many times. This chain connects TRBV28 to TRBJ2-7, with D possibly TRBD2 on 6 matching bases. Germline-derived CDR1 and CDR2 are MDHEN and SYDVKM. The CDR3 extends over 14 amino acids. The V and J ends lost 5 bases and 1 base respectively, with 12 bases between them. CDR3 amino acids: CASSGGGRSYEQYF. The CDR3 region has the DNA TGTGCCAGCAGTGGAGGAGGGAGGTCCTACGAGCAGTACTTC. Supplemented by reference TRBV28 and TRBJ2-7, the full variable domain reads DVKVTQSSRYLVKRTGEKVFLECVQDMDHENMFWYRQDPGLGLRLIYFSYDVKMKEKGDIPEGYSVSREKKERFSLILESASTNQTSMYLCASSGGGRSYEQYFGPGTRLTVT.

This clonotype appeared many times. The genes are TRBV7-2 and TRBJ1-6; 10 nucleotides match TRBD1. Germline CDR1 and CDR2: SGHTA and FQGNSA. The length of the CDR3 is 16 residues. After removal of 5 bases from V and 7 bases from J, the junction contained 8 bases not matched to a gene. The CDR3 here is CASSPPQGQGNSPLHF. The CDR3 coding sequence is TGTGCCAGCAGCCCACCGCAGGGACAGGGGAATTCACCCCTCCACTTT.

This clonotype was seen ten or more times. This rearrangement joins TRBV5-6 to TRBJ1-1; 9 bases align to TRBD1. CDR3 size: 13 residues. V gave up 10 bases and J gave up 2 bases; unmatched junction bases: 6. Per the germline V gene, CDR1 is SGHDT and CDR2 is YYEEEE. This chain's CDR3 is CAVGTGLNTEAFF. CDR3 DNA sequence: TGTGCCGTGGGGACAGGGCTAAACACTGAAGCTTTCTTT.

The chain combines TRBV20-1 with TRBJ2-7, with 9 bases matching TRBD2. Germline-derived CDR1 and CDR2 are DFQATT and SNEGSKA (reference sequence). CDR3 length: 14 amino acids. V was pared by 5 bases and J by 1 base, with 6 bases of the junction left unmatched. This CDR3 is CSAGLTSGSYEQYF. In nucleotides, the CDR3 is TGCAGTGCTGGCCTGACTAGCGGATCCTACGAGCAGTACTTC.

The chain couples TRBV2 to TRBJ1-2; 9 positions agree with TRBD1. The CDR3 has 15 residues. CDR1 and CDR2 from the germline V gene are SNHLY and FYNNEI. V dropped 5 bases and J dropped 0; count of bases not matched to a gene: 4. The CDR3 nucleotides read TGTGCCAGCAGTCCGACAGGGGGGTCTAACTATGGCTACACCTTC. It encodes CASSPTGGSNYGYTF.

In its sample, this clonotype was seen many times. The DNA of the CDR3 is TGCAGTGCTAGTGGGGGACTAGCGGGAGCTGAGCAGTTCTTC. Translating it yields CSASGGLAGAEQFF. The V call is TRBV20-1, the J call TRBJ2-1; 14 bases agree with TRBD2. The V and J ends lost 3 bases and 9 bases, in that order; junction bases with no gene match: 4. Germline loops: CDR1 DFQATT, CDR2 SNEGSKA (reference sequence). The CDR3 runs 14 residues.

The chain links TRBV6-5 to TRBJ2-2; weak D call: TRBD1 (5 bases). The CDR3 loop spans 11 amino acids. The V end was cut by 8 bases, the J end by 10 bases, with 11 bases between. Germline CDR1 and CDR2: MNHEY and SVGAGI. The CDR3 loop is CASQLGEELFF. The CDR3 bases are TGTGCCAGCCAGTTAGGGGAGGAGCTGTTTTTT.

A remark on this clonotype: With a much larger clone just one base away, this may be a read error. This sequence joins TRBV4-3 and TRBJ2-7; D is undetermined. The CDR3 runs 14 residues. V lost 5 bases and J lost 1, with 12 bases in between. The germline V gene encodes CDR1 LGHNA and CDR2 YSLEER. CDR3 DNA: TGCGCCAGCAGCAGAGTCACTCCTTCCTACGAGCAGTACTTC. Its translation: CASSRVTPSYEQYF.

This clonotype showed up many times. This chain uses TRBV12-3 or TRBV12-4 with TRBJ2-7; the D gene is possibly TRBD1 (6 bases). The CDR3 length is 16 residues. Trimming took off 3 bases at V and 6 bases at J, with 21 bases between the two ends. CDR3 in amino acids: CASSFRQGTGVSEQYF. The CDR3 coding sequence is TGTGCCAGCAGTTTTCGGCAGGGGACGGGTGTATCCGAGCAGTACTTC.

This clonotype has a count of ten or more. This sequence joins TRBV12-3 or TRBV12-4 and TRBJ2-1, with 8 bases matching TRBD2. The V segment lost 6 bases and the J segment 7 bases; nucleotides outside the gene matches: 8. The CDR3 extends over 14 amino acids. CDR3 region: CASSNSGVSNEQFF. As DNA, the CDR3 is TGTGCCAGCAGCAATAGCGGGGTCTCGAATGAGCAGTTCTTC.

This clonotype was recorded a few times. At one end, the junction sequence differs from germline, possibly due to a read error. The chain employs TRBV7-2 and TRBJ2-7; 9 bases align to TRBD1. Germline V CDR1 and CDR2: SGHTA, FQGNSA. This CDR3 region has 15 residues. CDR3 in DNA: TGTGCCAGCAGCTTAATGGGGACAGGGCCATACGCGCAGTACTTC. It is translated as CASSLMGTGPYAQYF.

This clonotype has more than one count but fewer than ten. The CDR3 nucleotides read TGCGCCAGCAGCGAAGATTATAGCAATCAGCCCCAGCATTTT. As protein: CASSEDYSNQPQHF. The rearrangement joins TRBV5-1 to TRBJ1-5; D is uncertain. Trimming removed 4 bases from V and 0 bases from J, with 8 bases in between. From germline, CDR1 is SGHRS and CDR2 YFSETQ. The CDR3 runs to 14 residues.

This clonotype has just a few counts. CDR3 residues: CSARDAKRHEQFF. The CDR3 DNA reads TGCAGTGCTAGAGATGCGAAGCGGCATGAGCAGTTCTTC. The J gene is TRBJ2-1, the V gene TRBV20-1, with D possibly being TRBD2 (5 bases). Germline values: CDR1 DFQATT, CDR2 SNEGSKA (reference sequence). V was pared by 0 bases and J by 8 bases, with 11 bases between. This CDR3 is built from 13 residues.

This clonotype was found a few times. The rearrangement uses TRBV20-1 and TRBJ2-5; 7 bases match TRBD1. Losses at the gene ends were 4 bases for V and 2 bases for J; bases not matched to a gene: 10. CDR1 and CDR2 (germline): DFQATT, SNEGSKA (reference sequence). The length of the CDR3 is 15 residues. CDR3 amino acids: CSAIGPGQNQETQYF. CDR3 coding DNA: TGCAGTGCTATTGGCCCGGGACAGAATCAAGAGACCCAGTACTTC.